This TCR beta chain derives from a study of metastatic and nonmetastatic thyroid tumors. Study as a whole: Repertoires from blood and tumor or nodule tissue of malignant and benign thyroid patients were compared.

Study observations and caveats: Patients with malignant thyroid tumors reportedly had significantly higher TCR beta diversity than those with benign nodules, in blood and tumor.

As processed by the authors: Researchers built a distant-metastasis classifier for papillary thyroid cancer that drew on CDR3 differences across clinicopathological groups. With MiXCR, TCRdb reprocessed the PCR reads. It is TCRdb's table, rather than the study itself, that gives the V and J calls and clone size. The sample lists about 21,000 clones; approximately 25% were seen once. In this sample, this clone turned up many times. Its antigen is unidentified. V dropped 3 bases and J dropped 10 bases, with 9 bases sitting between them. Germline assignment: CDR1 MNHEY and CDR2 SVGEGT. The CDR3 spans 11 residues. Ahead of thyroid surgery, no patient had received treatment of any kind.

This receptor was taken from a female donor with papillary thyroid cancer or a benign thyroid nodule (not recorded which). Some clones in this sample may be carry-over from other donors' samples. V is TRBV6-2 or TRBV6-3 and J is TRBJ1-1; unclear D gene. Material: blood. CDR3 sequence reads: CASSYGRGAFF. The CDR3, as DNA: TGTGCCAGCAGTTATGGCAGAGGAGCTTTCTTT.